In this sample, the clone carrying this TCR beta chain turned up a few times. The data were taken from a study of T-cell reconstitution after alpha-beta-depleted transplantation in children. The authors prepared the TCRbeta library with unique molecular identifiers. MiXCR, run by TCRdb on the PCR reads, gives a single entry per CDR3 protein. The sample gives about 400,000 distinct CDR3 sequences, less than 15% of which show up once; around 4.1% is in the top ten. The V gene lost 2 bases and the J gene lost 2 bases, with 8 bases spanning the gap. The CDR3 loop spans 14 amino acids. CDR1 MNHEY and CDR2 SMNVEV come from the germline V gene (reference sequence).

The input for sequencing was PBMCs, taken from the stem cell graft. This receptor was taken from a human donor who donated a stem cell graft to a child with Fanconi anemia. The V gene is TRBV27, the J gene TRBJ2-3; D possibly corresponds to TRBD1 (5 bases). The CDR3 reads CASSLTTATDTQYF. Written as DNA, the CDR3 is TGTGCCAGCAGTTTAACGACAGCCACAGATACGCAGTATTTT.